This is a list of T cell receptor beta chains from one sample in a study of T cell responses to AZD1222 COVID-19 vaccine. Here immunoSEQ multiplex PCR was the method, and the copy in TCRdb shows in-frame clones only, minus some. The sample holds approximately 220,000 clones, about 92% seen once. This specimen was peripheral blood, taken on day 0 of MenACWY control vaccination. These receptors all stem from an adult in good health. Both conserved end residues are part of each CDR3. Fields, in order: D gene, V gene, J gene, clone size, CDR3 DNA, CDR3 protein. D genes are given only for firm matches. Rows may omit the clone size; those that give it use once, few, many or a size class.

D gene: NA
V gene: TRBV28
J gene: TRBJ1-1
clone size: NA
CDR3 DNA: TGTGCCAGCACGGGCGCTCACACTGAAGCTTTCTTT
CDR3 protein: CASTGAHTEAFF

D gene: NA
V gene: TRBV19
J gene: TRBJ2-7
clone size: NA
CDR3 DNA: TGTGCCAGTAGTATTAGGGGGGGAACCTCATACGAGCAGTACTTC
CDR3 protein: CASSIRGGTSYEQYF

D gene: NA
V gene: TRBV6-5
J gene: TRBJ2-7
clone size: NA
CDR3 DNA: TGTGCCAGCAGTCAGGGGTCGGCCTACGAGCAGTACTTC
CDR3 protein: CASSQGSAYEQYF

D gene: TRBD1
V gene: TRBV30
J gene: TRBJ2-2
clone size: NA
CDR3 DNA: TGTGCCTGGACCGGGACAGGGGTCACCGGGGAGCTGTTTTTT
CDR3 protein: CAWTGTGVTGELFF

D gene: TRBD2
V gene: TRBV19
J gene: TRBJ2-3
clone size: NA
CDR3 DNA: TGTGCCAGTAACACGCGGGGGGTCTCTGGCACAGATACGCAGTATTTT
CDR3 protein: CASNTRGVSGTDTQYF

D gene: NA
V gene: TRBV12-3/TRBV12-4
J gene: TRBJ1-2
clone size: NA
CDR3 DNA: TGTGCCAGCAGTCGGGTGCGAGGCTACACCTTC
CDR3 protein: CASSRVRGYTF

D gene: NA
V gene: TRBV5-1
J gene: TRBJ2-5
clone size: once
CDR3 DNA: TGCGCCAGCAGCCCGACGGTTCAAGAGACCCAGTACTTC
CDR3 protein: CASSPTVQETQYF

D gene: TRBD1
V gene: TRBV29-1
J gene: TRBJ2-1
clone size: NA
CDR3 DNA: TGCAGCGTTGAGGACAGGGCGCGCTCCTACAATGAGCAGTTCTTC
CDR3 protein: CSVEDRARSYNEQFF

D gene: TRBD1
V gene: TRBV7-8
J gene: TRBJ1-4
clone size: NA
CDR3 DNA: TGTGCCAGCAGCCGCCCCGGACAGGGGGTGCCTCTTTCTAATGAAAAACTGTTTTTT
CDR3 protein: CASSRPGQGVPLSNEKLFF

D gene: NA
V gene: TRBV18
J gene: TRBJ1-4
clone size: NA
CDR3 DNA: TGTGCCAGCTCACTATCCGGGGGAGACAGTGAAAAACTGTTTTTT
CDR3 protein: CASSLSGGDSEKLFF

D gene: TRBD1
V gene: TRBV7-9
J gene: TRBJ1-2
clone size: NA
CDR3 DNA: TGTGCCAGCAGCGCGGACAGGGTAGCCGGCTACACCTTC
CDR3 protein: CASSADRVAGYTF

D gene: NA
V gene: TRBV3-1/TRBV3-2
J gene: TRBJ1-1
clone size: NA
CDR3 DNA: TGTGCCAGCAGCCGTCGAGAATTGGGGAACACTGAAGCTTTCTTT
CDR3 protein: CASSRRELGNTEAFF

D gene: NA
V gene: TRBV27
J gene: TRBJ1-1
clone size: NA
CDR3 DNA: TGTGCCAGCAGTTCCCGGGGTGGGAACACTGAAGCTTTCTTT
CDR3 protein: CASSSRGGNTEAFF

D gene: NA
V gene: TRBV3-1/TRBV3-2
J gene: TRBJ1-2
clone size: NA
CDR3 DNA: TGTGCCAGCAGCCCGCAAAGGGCAGGGGCTGGCTACACCTTC
CDR3 protein: CASSPQRAGAGYTF

D gene: TRBD1
V gene: TRBV25-1
J gene: TRBJ1-2
clone size: NA
CDR3 DNA: TGTGCCACCGGACAGGACCAATATGGCTACACCTTC
CDR3 protein: CATGQDQYGYTF

D gene: NA
V gene: TRBV6-1
J gene: TRBJ2-4
clone size: NA
CDR3 DNA: TGTGCCAGCAGTGATGTGGCGAGCATTCAGTACTTC
CDR3 protein: CASSDVASIQYF

D gene: NA
V gene: TRBV6-5
J gene: TRBJ2-7
clone size: NA
CDR3 DNA: TGTGCCAGCAGTTCCCTACGGGGGACACTCTCCTACGAGCAGTACTTC
CDR3 protein: CASSSLRGTLSYEQYF

D gene: NA
V gene: TRBV3-1/TRBV3-2
J gene: TRBJ1-1
clone size: NA
CDR3 DNA: TGTGCCAGCAGCCAACCGTGGGCCAACACTGAAGCTTTCTTT
CDR3 protein: CASSQPWANTEAFF

D gene: TRBD1
V gene: TRBV10-3
J gene: TRBJ2-2
clone size: NA
CDR3 DNA: TGTGCCATCAGCGGATCTAACAGGGGGCCCAACACCGGGGAGCTGTTTTTT
CDR3 protein: CAISGSNRGPNTGELFF

D gene: NA
V gene: TRBV29-1
J gene: TRBJ2-1
clone size: NA
CDR3 DNA: TGCAGCGTTGAAGGTCATAATCGGGGGGCGTACAATGAGCAGTTCTTC
CDR3 protein: CSVEGHNRGAYNEQFF

D gene: NA
V gene: TRBV30
J gene: TRBJ1-5
clone size: NA
CDR3 DNA: TGTGCCTGGAGTGTATCAGGCGGTCAGCCCCAGCATTTT
CDR3 protein: CAWSVSGGQPQHF

D gene: NA
V gene: TRBV20-1
J gene: TRBJ1-1
clone size: NA
CDR3 DNA: TGCACCCGACAGACGAACACTGAAGCTTTCTTT
CDR3 protein: CTRQTNTEAFF

D gene: NA
V gene: TRBV28
J gene: TRBJ1-2
clone size: NA
CDR3 DNA: TGTGCCAGCAGTTGGCAGGGCTATGGCTACACCTTC
CDR3 protein: CASSWQGYGYTF

D gene: TRBD1
V gene: TRBV5-1
J gene: TRBJ1-2
clone size: NA
CDR3 DNA: TGCGCCAGCAGCTTGGCCGGGACAGGTGCTGGCTACACCTTC
CDR3 protein: CASSLAGTGAGYTF

D gene: NA
V gene: TRBV5-1
J gene: TRBJ2-3
clone size: NA
CDR3 DNA: TGCGCCAGCAGCGTGGCAAGGGGATATACGCAGTATTTT
CDR3 protein: CASSVARGYTQYF

D gene: NA
V gene: TRBV5-1
J gene: TRBJ1-1
clone size: few
CDR3 DNA: TGCGCCAGCAGCTACTACGGGGGGAACACTGAAGCTTTCTTT
CDR3 protein: CASSYYGGNTEAFF

D gene: TRBD1
V gene: TRBV10-1
J gene: TRBJ1-2
clone size: NA
CDR3 DNA: TGCGCCAGCAGCGCGGTAATCGGGGAGGACAGGGGATATGGCTACACCTTC
CDR3 protein: CASSAVIGEDRGYGYTF

D gene: NA
V gene: TRBV12-3/TRBV12-4
J gene: TRBJ1-6
clone size: NA
CDR3 DNA: TGTGCCAGCAGTTTAGATCAGAATTCACCCCTCCACTTT
CDR3 protein: CASSLDQNSPLHF

D gene: TRBD1
V gene: TRBV6-5
J gene: TRBJ2-3
clone size: NA
CDR3 DNA: TGTGCCAGCAGGACAGGGTTCACAGATACGCAGTATTTT
CDR3 protein: CASRTGFTDTQYF

D gene: TRBD1
V gene: TRBV19
J gene: TRBJ1-5
clone size: NA
CDR3 DNA: TGTGCCAGTAGTATACCCAGGACAGGGGGCTCCAATCAGCCCCAGCATTTT
CDR3 protein: CASSIPRTGGSNQPQHF

D gene: TRBD1
V gene: TRBV28
J gene: TRBJ1-5
clone size: once
CDR3 DNA: TGTGCCAGCAGTTTAAGGGACAGGGGGCAGCCCCAGCATTTT
CDR3 protein: CASSLRDRGQPQHF

D gene: TRBD1
V gene: TRBV3-1/TRBV3-2
J gene: TRBJ1-2
clone size: NA
CDR3 DNA: TGTGCCAGCAGCCAAGATTGGGGGACAGGAGTATATGGCTACACCTTC
CDR3 protein: CASSQDWGTGVYGYTF

D gene: NA
V gene: TRBV19
J gene: TRBJ2-1
clone size: NA
CDR3 DNA: TGTGCCAGTAGTAGCCAGGGGAGCCCCTACAATGAGCAGTTCTTC
CDR3 protein: CASSSQGSPYNEQFF

D gene: NA
V gene: TRBV6-5
J gene: TRBJ1-1
clone size: NA
CDR3 DNA: TGTGCCAGCGCCTTGCGGGCGGGTGAAGCTTTCTTT
CDR3 protein: CASALRAGEAFF

D gene: NA
V gene: TRBV11-2
J gene: TRBJ1-2
clone size: NA
CDR3 DNA: TGTGCCAGCAGCATGATAGCCACGGGGAACTATGGCTACACCTTC
CDR3 protein: CASSMIATGNYGYTF

D gene: NA
V gene: TRBV5-4
J gene: TRBJ2-2
clone size: NA
CDR3 DNA: TGTGCCAGCAGCTTGGGGGACCCTAACACCGGGGAGCTGTTTTTT
CDR3 protein: CASSLGDPNTGELFF

D gene: TRBD1
V gene: TRBV7-9
J gene: TRBJ2-1
clone size: NA
CDR3 DNA: TGTGCCAGCACCCTCACGTCTAGGGGGCGTTCGAATGAGCAGTTCTTC
CDR3 protein: CASTLTSRGRSNEQFF

D gene: NA
V gene: TRBV12-3/TRBV12-4
J gene: TRBJ1-1
clone size: NA
CDR3 DNA: TGTGCCAGCACCGCAGGAGTTGTAACTGAAGCTTTCTTT
CDR3 protein: CASTAGVVTEAFF

D gene: TRBD1
V gene: TRBV18
J gene: TRBJ2-1
clone size: NA
CDR3 DNA: TGTGCCAGCTCACCATGGGGACAGGGCAATGAGCAGTTCTTC
CDR3 protein: CASSPWGQGNEQFF

D gene: TRBD1
V gene: TRBV6-5
J gene: TRBJ1-4
clone size: NA
CDR3 DNA: TGTGCCAGCAGAACCGGGACAGGGACTGAAAAACTGTTTTTT
CDR3 protein: CASRTGTGTEKLFF

D gene: TRBD1
V gene: TRBV7-9
J gene: TRBJ1-2
clone size: NA
CDR3 DNA: TGTGCCAGCAGCTTCCGGGACAGGGGCTATGGCTACACCTTC
CDR3 protein: CASSFRDRGYGYTF

D gene: NA
V gene: TRBV3-1/TRBV3-2
J gene: TRBJ1-2
clone size: once
CDR3 DNA: TGTGCCAGCAGCCGGGACGGAAGGGAGGCTGGCTACACCTTC
CDR3 protein: CASSRDGREAGYTF

D gene: NA
V gene: TRBV29-1
J gene: TRBJ1-2
clone size: NA
CDR3 DNA: TGCAGCGTTCCGGACGGAGGGATTTCCTACACCTTC
CDR3 protein: CSVPDGGISYTF

D gene: NA
V gene: TRBV5-8
J gene: TRBJ1-3
clone size: once
CDR3 DNA: TGTGCCAGCAGCTTCGGGTTGACCTCTGGAAACACCATATATTTT
CDR3 protein: CASSFGLTSGNTIYF

D gene: NA
V gene: TRBV6-4
J gene: TRBJ1-2
clone size: NA
CDR3 DNA: TGTGCCAGCAGTCAGGACGACTCAAACTATGGCTACACCTTC
CDR3 protein: CASSQDDSNYGYTF

D gene: NA
V gene: TRBV7-9
J gene: TRBJ2-2
clone size: NA
CDR3 DNA: TGTGCCAGCAGCAGCCGGGAGTTGGGAACCGGGGAGCTGTTTTTT
CDR3 protein: CASSSRELGTGELFF

D gene: NA
V gene: TRBV11-2
J gene: TRBJ1-2
clone size: NA
CDR3 DNA: TGTGCCAGCAGCTTAGTTGGGCGGTATGGCTACACCTTC
CDR3 protein: CASSLVGRYGYTF

D gene: NA
V gene: TRBV25-1
J gene: TRBJ1-3
clone size: NA
CDR3 DNA: TGTGCCAGCACCGGACCCGGGGAAGGTGGAAACACCATATATTTT
CDR3 protein: CASTGPGEGGNTIYF

D gene: NA
V gene: TRBV10-2
J gene: TRBJ1-5
clone size: NA
CDR3 DNA: TGCGCCAGCAGGGCGGACACGAGCAATCAGCCCCAGCATTTT
CDR3 protein: CASRADTSNQPQHF

D gene: NA
V gene: TRBV5-4
J gene: TRBJ2-1
clone size: NA
CDR3 DNA: TGTGCCAGCAGCTTGGGGGGCTCGAGCTCCTACAATGAGCAGTTCTTC
CDR3 protein: CASSLGGSSSYNEQFF

D gene: NA
V gene: TRBV30
J gene: TRBJ1-3
clone size: NA
CDR3 DNA: TGTGGGGGCCGCACCTCTGGAAACACCATATATTTT
CDR3 protein: CGGRTSGNTIYF

D gene: NA
V gene: TRBV6-5
J gene: TRBJ2-3
clone size: NA
CDR3 DNA: TGTGCCAGCACGCTGGGCAATACGCAGTATTTT
CDR3 protein: CASTLGNTQYF